This record looks at one T cell receptor (beta chain) sequence and its context. The antigen is unknown. Extraction and reverse transcription of RNA yielded cDNA as the sequencing template. Data came from immunoSEQ multiplex PCR; TCRdb stores just in-frame clones and leaves some out. The top ten hold just under 25% of the sample, which has 110,000 to 150,000 clones, roughly 80% seen once. The data were taken from a study of CD8+ T cells in alopecia areata. Turning to the study itself: It was oral tofacitinib, at 5 to 10 mg twice daily, that treated patients received. The duration of tofacitinib was 6 to 18 months, with 6 months off drug afterward. Study-level points and caveats: Greater clonality was observed in lesional scalp samples, especially alopecia totalis/universalis, versus normal scalp. Throughout tofacitinib, many expanded lesional clones continued to persist in scalp and blood.

Germline CDR1 and CDR2: MNHEY and SMNVEV (reference sequence). The CDR3 sequence is 13 residues long. The J segment lost 8 bases and the V segment lost 6 bases, leaving 4 bases of the junction unmatched. Specified treatment: oral pan-JAK inhibitor, 5-10 mg twice daily. The receptor's source is a human donor with alopecia areata. Sequenced material: CD8+ T cells sorted from blood, taken at week 4, from a patient treated with tofacitinib. The rearrangement uses TRBV27 and TRBJ1-6, with 7 positions matching TRBD1. CDR3 DNA: TGTGCCAGCAGCCCAGGGGGTTATTCACCCCTCCACTTT. Translating it yields CASSPGGYSPLHF.